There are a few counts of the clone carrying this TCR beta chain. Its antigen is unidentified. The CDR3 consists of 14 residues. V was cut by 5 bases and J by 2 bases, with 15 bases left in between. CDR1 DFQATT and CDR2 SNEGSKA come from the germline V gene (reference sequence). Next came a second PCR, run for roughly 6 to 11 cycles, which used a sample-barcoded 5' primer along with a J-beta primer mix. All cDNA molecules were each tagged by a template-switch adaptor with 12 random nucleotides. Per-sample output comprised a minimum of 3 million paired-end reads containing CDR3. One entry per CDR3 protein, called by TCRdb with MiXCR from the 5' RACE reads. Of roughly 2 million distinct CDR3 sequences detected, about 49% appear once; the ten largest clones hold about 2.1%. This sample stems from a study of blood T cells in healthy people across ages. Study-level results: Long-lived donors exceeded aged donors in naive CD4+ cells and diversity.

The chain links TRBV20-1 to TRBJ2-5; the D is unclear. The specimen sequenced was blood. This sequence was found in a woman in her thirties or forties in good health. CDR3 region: CSALQVGTQETQYF. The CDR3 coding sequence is TGCAGTGCTCTTCAAGTGGGAACGCAAGAGACCCAGTACTTC.